Listed below are T cell receptor beta chains from one sample, sequenced in a study of T-cell memory formation after mild COVID-19. TCRdb recomputed calls from the 5' RACE reads with MiXCR, one row per CDR3 protein. The sample consists of approximately 150,000 distinct CDR3 sequences, approximately 5.7% of them appearing once. Material for sequencing was PBMCs or a T cell subset sorted from them (not recorded which). The origin of the receptors is an adult woman who had mild COVID-19 (a few samples of this study predate the infection). Cell type and time point are not known. Each CDR3 is given with its conserved first and last residue. A D gene is named only where the DNA matches it firmly. Size values are once, few and many counts, or a class for expanded clones, and some rows have none.

V	size	J	D	CDR3	DNA
TRBV12-5	few	TRBJ1-1	.	CASGTGLNTEAFF	TGTGCTAGTGGCACGGGGTTGAACACTGAAGCTTTCTTT
TRBV5-1	few	TRBJ1-5	TRBD1	CASSAGTGNNQPQHF	TGCGCCAGCAGCGCCGGGACAGGGAACAATCAGCCCCAGCATTTT
TRBV5-1	many	TRBJ2-1	TRBD1	CASSFRTGLRNEQFF	TGCGCCAGCAGCTTCCGGACAGGGCTACGGAATGAGCAGTTCTTC
TRBV15	.	TRBJ2-1	.	CATSKNPGTSNNEQFF	TGTGCCACCAGCAAAAACCCCGGGACATCGAACAATGAGCAGTTCTTC
TRBV30	.	TRBJ1-1	.	CASQPQTGGRTEAFF	TGTGCCAGCCAACCTCAGACGGGAGGGCGTACTGAAGCTTTCTTT
TRBV29-1	many	TRBJ2-7	.	CSVASAKDEQYF	TGCAGCGTTGCATCTGCTAAGGACGAGCAGTACTTC
TRBV4-2	few	TRBJ2-1	.	CASSQEELPYNEQFF	TGTGCCAGCAGCCAAGAAGAGCTACCCTACAATGAGCAGTTCTTC
TRBV5-1	many	TRBJ1-1	.	CASSSRPDEDTEAFF	TGCGCCAGCAGCTCTCGACCTGACGAGGACACTGAAGCTTTCTTT
TRBV7-6	few	TRBJ1-1	TRBD1	CASSPEYGTATEAFF	TGTGCCAGCAGCCCGGAGTACGGGACAGCCACTGAAGCTTTCTTT
TRBV29-1	many	TRBJ2-2	.	CSALTPGTKNTGELFF	TGCAGCGCCCTCACCCCCGGGACAAAAAACACCGGGGAGCTGTTTTTT
TRBV29-1	few	TRBJ1-2	.	CSVEGTYGYTF	TGCAGCGTTGAAGGGACCTATGGCTACACCTTC
TRBV5-1	many	TRBJ2-2	.	CASSPRTDTGELFF	TGCGCCAGCAGCCCGAGGACAGACACCGGGGAGCTGTTTTTT
TRBV3-1	.	TRBJ2-7	TRBD1	CASITGTGGYEQYF	TGTGCCAGCATTACCGGGACAGGGGGCTACGAGCAGTACTTC
TRBV5-6	many	TRBJ2-2	.	CASKLLDGRATGELFF	TGTGCCAGCAAACTTCTGGACGGTAGGGCCACCGGGGAGCTGTTTTTT
TRBV7-9	many	TRBJ2-7	.	CASSSGTKSSYEQYF	TGTGCCAGCAGCTCAGGGACGAAGAGCTCCTACGAGCAGTACTTC
TRBV18	many	TRBJ2-3	TRBD1	CASSLGQGTTDTQYF	TGTGCCAGCTCCCTGGGACAGGGTACGACAGATACGCAGTATTTT
TRBV5-1	.	TRBJ2-2	TRBD1	CASNKDRDNTGELFF	TGCGCCAGCAACAAGGACAGGGATAACACCGGGGAGCTGTTTTTT